This note documents a single T cell receptor (beta chain) sequence. The source of the sample is a study of blood T cell repertoires in COVID-19. For the study at large: The samples span acute and convalescent COVID-19 from the United States, Italy and Spain.

During active infection, Seattle patients enrolled and were then monitored through disease. Profiled with immunoSEQ multiplex PCR; TCRdb holds only in-frame clones, not every one. The data contain over 400,000 clones, roughly nine tenths of them singletons. The germline gives CDR1 SNHLY, CDR2 FYNNEI. The CDR3 contains 16 residues. Trimming at V came to 2 bases and at J to 5 bases, leaving 7 bases not matched to a gene. Sequences were obtained from peripheral blood. The receptor was derived from a woman aged 45-60 years with COVID-19, enrolled during active disease. V usage is TRBV2 and J usage is TRBJ2-5, with 11 bases that match TRBD2. CDR3 sequence: CASSEPSGGTSETQYF. The CDR3, as DNA: TGTGCCAGCAGTGAACCTAGCGGGGGGACCTCGGAGACCCAGTACTTC. The full variable domain, in which reference TRBV2 and TRBJ2-5 provide the parts outside the CDR3, is EPEVTQTPSHQVTQMGQEVILRCVPISNHLYFYWYRQILGQKVEFLVSFYNNEISEKSEIFDDQFSVERPDGSNFTLKIRSTKLEDSAMYFCASSEPSGGTSETQYFGPGTRLLVL.